The clone carrying this T cell receptor (beta chain) came up a few times. Its antigen remains unknown. Every one of the donors was a healthy Caucasian. This record comes from a study of identical twins. TCRdb itself ran the 5' RACE reads through MiXCR, one entry per CDR3 protein. The sample has roughly 1,500,000 distinct CDR3 sequences; roughly 35% are singletons. Study-level points and caveats: For out-of-frame beta sequences, excess twin sharing was weaker. Models underestimated how often monozygotic twins shared out-of-frame TCR alpha. Cord blood beta clonotypes present at high abundance carried fewer insertions; no such pattern appeared in memory repertoires.

Between the trimmed V and J ends, which lost 2 bases and 5 bases, there was a span of 15 bases. The CDR3 sequence is 15 residues long. CDR1 is SGHVS, CDR2 FNYEAQ, per germline. This TCR was sampled from a newborn girl in good health. J is TRBJ1-1 and V is TRBV7-6; tentative D call: TRBD1 (5 bases). The specimen was cord blood. The CDR3 loop is CASSLFRGRRTEAFF. CDR3 in DNA: TGTGCCAGCAGCTTATTTAGGGGTCGGAGGACTGAAGCTTTCTTT.